The T cell receptor (beta chain) described here comes from a study of OX40 agonist ivuxolimab in advanced cancers. Study overall: Males comprised 82.7% of the group, whose mean age was about 61 years (range roughly 20 to 85). Three patients responded partially, comprising one with hepatocellular carcinoma and two with cutaneous melanoma.

Profiled with immunoSEQ multiplex PCR; TCRdb holds only in-frame clones, not every one. The sample lists 82,000 or so clones, approximately 89% seen once, with 2% to 3% in the top ten. Whole-study results and caveats: There were, on average, more expanded clones in CD8+ T cells than in CD4+.

From germline, CDR1 is SGHVS and CDR2 FQNEAQ. This CDR3 contains 16 residues. V trimming: 7 bases; J trimming: 11 bases; junction bases outside the gene matches: 20. On this clone itself: Its antigen is undetermined.

This material consisted of CD4+ or CD8+ T cells sorted from blood, taken in a trial of the OX40 agonist ivuxolimab. The V call is TRBV7-8, the J call TRBJ2-1, with 7 bases fitting TRBD1. This receptor was identified in an adult with an advanced solid tumor such as melanoma, head and neck, liver or kidney cancer. CDR3: CASTTYRGKTDPKQFF. CDR3 DNA: TGTGCCAGCACCACCTACAGGGGTAAAACCGACCCTAAGCAGTTCTTC.